One T cell receptor (beta chain) is described in this entry. CDR3 length: 15 residues. The germline CDR1 and CDR2 sequences are ENHRY and SYGVKD. With 3 bases removed from V and 6 bases from J, the gap between germline ends came to 12 bases. In the authors' workflow: Quantification of nucleated cells was approximated via reference gene primer amplification. The method was immunoSEQ multiplex PCR; TCRdb's version includes in-frame clones alone and lacks a portion of them. V and J calls and clone size are copied from that table; D and trimming were computed from the DNA. The sample contains around 140,000 clones, around nine tenths of which appear only once. The sample is drawn from a study of blood T cell repertoires in COVID-19. Study-level information: Samples came from the United States, Italy and Spain, spanning acute and convalescent COVID-19. PBMCs, B-cell-depleted T cells, or T cells provided the cDNA or gDNA that made up the material.

The chain employs TRBV10-3 and TRBJ1-6; D remains ambiguous. The sample taken for sequencing was peripheral blood. The sequence came from a woman aged 45-60 years with acute or convalescent COVID-19. The CDR3 region has the DNA TGTGCCATCAGTGACTGGACTGAGAGTAATTCACCCCTCCACTTT. Protein sequence: CAISDWTESNSPLHF.